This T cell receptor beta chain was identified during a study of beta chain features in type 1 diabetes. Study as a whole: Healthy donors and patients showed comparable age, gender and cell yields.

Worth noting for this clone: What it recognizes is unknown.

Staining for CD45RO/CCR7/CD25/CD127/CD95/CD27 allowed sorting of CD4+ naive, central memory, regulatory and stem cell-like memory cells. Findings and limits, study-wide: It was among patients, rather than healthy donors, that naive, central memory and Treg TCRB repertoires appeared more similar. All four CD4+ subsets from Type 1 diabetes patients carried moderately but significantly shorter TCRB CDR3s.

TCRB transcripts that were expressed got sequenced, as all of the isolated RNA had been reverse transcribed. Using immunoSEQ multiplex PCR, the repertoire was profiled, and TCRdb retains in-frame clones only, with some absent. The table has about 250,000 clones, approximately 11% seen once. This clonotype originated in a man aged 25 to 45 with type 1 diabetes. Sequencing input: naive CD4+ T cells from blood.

The CDR3 DNA sequence: TGTGCCAGCAGTTCCCAAGGAGGGATGAACACTGAAGCTTTCTTT. Its protein product is CASSSQGGMNTEAFF. This chain links TRBV2 with TRBJ1-1; D not resolved. V was pared by 5 bases and J by 0 bases, with 13 bases between. The CDR3 consists of 15 residues. Germline CDR1 reads SNHLY; CDR2 reads FYNNEI.